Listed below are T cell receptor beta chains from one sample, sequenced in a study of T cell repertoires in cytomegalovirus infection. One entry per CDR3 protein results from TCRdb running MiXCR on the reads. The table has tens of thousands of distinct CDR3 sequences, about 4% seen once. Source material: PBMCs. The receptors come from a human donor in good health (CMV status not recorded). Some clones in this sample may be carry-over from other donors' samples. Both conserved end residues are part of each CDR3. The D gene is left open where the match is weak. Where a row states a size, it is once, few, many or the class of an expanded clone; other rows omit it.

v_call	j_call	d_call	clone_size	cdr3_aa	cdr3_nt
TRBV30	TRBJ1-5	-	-	CAWSDGGSFNQPQHF	TGTGCCTGGAGTGACGGGGGAAGCTTCAATCAGCCCCAGCATTTT
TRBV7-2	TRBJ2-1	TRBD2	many	CASSRRTSGRSYEQFF	TGTGCCAGCAGCCGCCGGACTAGCGGGAGAAGTTATGAGCAGTTCTTC
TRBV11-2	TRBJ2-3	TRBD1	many	CASSLYPRQGGFTDTQYF	TGTGCCAGCAGCTTATACCCACGACAGGGCGGGTTCACAGATACGCAGTATTTT
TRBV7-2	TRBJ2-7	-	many	CASSQSLQTSYEQYF	TGTGCCAGCAGCCAAAGCCTTCAGACCTCCTACGAGCAGTACTTC
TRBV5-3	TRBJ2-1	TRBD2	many	CASSLALAGGYNEQFF	TGTGCCAGCAGCTTGGCCCTAGCGGGAGGGTACAATGAGCAGTTCTTC
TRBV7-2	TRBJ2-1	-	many	CASSLSIGFWFF	TGTGCCAGCAGCCTATCTATTGGGTTTTGGTTCTTC
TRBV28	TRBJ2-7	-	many	CASSLPYPGYEQYF	TGTGCCAGCAGTTTACCGTACCCAGGCTACGAGCAGTACTTC
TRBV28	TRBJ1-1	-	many	CASRPLGVKNTEAFF	TGTGCCAGCAGACCACTGGGGGTAAAGAACACTGAAGCTTTCTTT
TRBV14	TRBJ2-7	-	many	CASSQGPGLPPNEQYF	TGTGCCAGCAGCCAAGGTCCGGGACTCCCCCCGAACGAGCAGTACTTC
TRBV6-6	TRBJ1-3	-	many	CASSYGTLSSGNTIYF	TGTGCCAGCAGTTACGGGACGCTAAGCTCTGGAAACACCATATATTTT
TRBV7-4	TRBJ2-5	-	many	CASSLGAGETQYF	TGTGCCAGCAGTCTGGGGGCCGGGGAGACCCAGTACTTC
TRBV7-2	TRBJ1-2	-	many	CASSILPGGQADGYTF	TGTGCCAGCAGCATACTGCCTGGGGGGCAGGCGGATGGCTACACCTTC
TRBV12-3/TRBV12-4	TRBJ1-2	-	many	CASSHSGRTYGYTF	TGTGCCAGCAGCCATTCGGGACGGACCTATGGCTACACCTTC
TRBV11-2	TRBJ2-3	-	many	CASSVGQDTQYF	TGTGCCAGCAGCGTCGGACAGGATACGCAGTATTTT
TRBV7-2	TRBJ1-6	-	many	CASRRAGAGSPLHF	TGTGCCAGCAGAAGAGCCGGGGCAGGTTCACCCCTCCACTTT
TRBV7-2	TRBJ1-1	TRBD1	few	CASRGQGFTEAFF	TGTGCCAGCAGGGGACAGGGGTTCACTGAAGCTTTCTTT
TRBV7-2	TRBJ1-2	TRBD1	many	CASSWTGEGYGYTF	TGTGCCAGCAGCTGGACAGGGGAGGGCTATGGCTACACCTTC
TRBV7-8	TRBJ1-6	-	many	CASSQSGQRNSPLHF	TGTGCCAGCAGTCAATCCGGACAGCGTAATTCACCCCTCCACTTT
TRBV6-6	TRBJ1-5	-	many	CASTTRGNQPQHF	TGTGCCAGCACCACGAGAGGGAATCAGCCCCAGCATTTT
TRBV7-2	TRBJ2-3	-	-	CASSPSLTNTDTQYF	TGTGCCAGCAGCCCTAGCCTCACGAACACAGATACGCAGTATTTT
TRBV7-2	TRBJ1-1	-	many	CASSFKIGVTEAFF	TGTGCCAGCAGCTTTAAAATAGGGGTCACTGAAGCTTTCTTT
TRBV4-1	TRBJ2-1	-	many	CASSQDAGSSYNEQFF	TGCGCCAGCAGCCAAGATGCCGGGAGCTCCTACAATGAGCAGTTCTTC
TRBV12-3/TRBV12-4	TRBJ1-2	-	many	CASSAQRGGYTF	TGTGCCAGCAGTGCTCAACGTGGGGGCTACACCTTC
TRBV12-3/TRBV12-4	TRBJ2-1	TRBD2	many	CASSRLAGGLLQFF	TGTGCCAGCAGTCGACTAGCGGGGGGCCTATTGCAGTTCTTC
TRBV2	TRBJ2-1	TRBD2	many	CASSEDRGGYNEQFF	TGTGCCAGCAGTGAAGACCGGGGGGGATACAATGAGCAGTTCTTC
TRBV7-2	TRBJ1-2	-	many	CASSLASMESGGYTF	TGTGCCAGCAGCTTAGCGAGCATGGAGAGTGGGGGCTACACCTTC
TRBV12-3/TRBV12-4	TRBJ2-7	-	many	CASSIRTGSYEQYF	TGTGCCAGCAGTATAAGGACGGGATCCTACGAGCAGTACTTC
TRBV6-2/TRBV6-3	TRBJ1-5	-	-	CASSYRLTRVNQPQHF	TGTGCCAGCAGTTACCGCCTCACCAGGGTAAATCAGCCCCAGCATTTT
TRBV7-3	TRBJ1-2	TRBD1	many	CASSLAQGAGYTF	TGTGCCAGCAGCTTAGCTCAGGGGGCTGGCTACACCTTC
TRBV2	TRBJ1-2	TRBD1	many	CASSGQGLSGYTF	TGTGCCAGCAGTGGACAGGGGTTATCTGGCTACACCTTC
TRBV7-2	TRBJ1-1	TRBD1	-	CASSTRQGFFAEAFF	TGTGCCAGCAGCACCCGACAGGGATTCTTTGCTGAAGCTTTCTTT
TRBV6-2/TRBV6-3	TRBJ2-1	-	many	CASSYSFAGYNEQFF	TGTGCCAGCAGTTACTCCTTTGCAGGATACAATGAGCAGTTCTTC
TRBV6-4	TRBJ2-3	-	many	CASSPEGLPAGVTQYF	TGTGCCAGCAGCCCCGAAGGACTACCGGCTGGGGTTACGCAGTATTTT
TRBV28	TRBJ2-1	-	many	CASTGGPGEQFF	TGTGCCAGCACCGGGGGGCCGGGTGAGCAGTTCTTC
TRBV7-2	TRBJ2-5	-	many	CASSRRGMGVGTQYF	TGTGCCAGCAGCCGCCGAGGGATGGGGGTCGGGACCCAGTACTTC
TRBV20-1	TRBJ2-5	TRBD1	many	CSACADRLQETQYF	TGCAGTGCTTGTGCGGACAGGCTACAAGAGACCCAGTACTTC
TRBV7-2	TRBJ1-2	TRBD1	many	CASSLRQGLGYTF	TGTGCCAGCAGCTTAAGACAGGGCCTGGGCTACACCTTC